The following is a T cell receptor (beta chain) sequence with its context. According to the study, genomic DNA was the template for TCR beta VDJ and CDR3 profiling. TCRdb re-called the reads with MiXCR, one entry per CDR3 protein. The sample carries over 250,000 distinct CDR3 sequences, 56% recorded once. The data originate from a study of CD8+CD57+ T cells in acquired aplastic anemia. Patients sequenced had flow cytometry evidence of CD8+CD57+ cell expansion. Trimming took 7 bases from V and 5 from J, leaving 13 bases between them. The CDR3 loop spans 13 amino acids. Germline-derived CDR1 and CDR2 are SGHRS and YFSETQ.

This clonotype was sampled from a human donor with aplastic anemia. The chain joins TRBV5-1 to TRBJ2-1; D gene unclear. Sequencing was done on a sample of sorted CD4+, CD8+, or CD8+CD57+ T cells (not recorded which) from PBMCs. The CDR3 region is CASVPDNHNEQFF. In DNA form, the CDR3 reads TGCGCCAGCGTCCCTGACAACCACAATGAGCAGTTCTTC.